These 11 T cell receptor beta chains came from one sample sequenced in a study of blood T cell repertoires in COVID-19. Assay: immunoSEQ multiplex PCR; the TCRdb copy retains only in-frame clones and omits some. The sample records around 180,000 clones, around 80% being singletons. The sample comprised peripheral blood. The receptor source for this set is a woman of 80 years or more with COVID-19, enrolled during active disease.

This chain connects TRBV18 to TRBJ1-5, with D perhaps TRBD1 (5 bases). The CDR3 runs 18 residues. The V end was cut by 1 base, the J end by 7 bases, with 23 bases between. CDR1 and CDR2 from the germline V gene are KGHSH and LQKENI. CDR3 sequence: CASSPRPFPPAGHQPQHF. In nucleotides, the CDR3 is TGTGCCAGCTCACCACGGCCGTTCCCCCCAGCGGGGCACCAGCCCCAGCATTTT.

The chain links TRBV30 to TRBJ1-1; D is undetermined. The germline gives CDR1 GTSNPN, CDR2 SVGIG (reference sequence). V shed 2 bases and J shed 1 base, with 20 bases lying between them. This CDR3 is built from 17 residues. The CDR3 sequence: CAWSPRRWVRGNTEAFF. CDR3 sequence (DNA): TGTGCCTGGAGTCCCAGAAGGTGGGTCCGGGGGAACACTGAAGCTTTCTTT.

This clone was seen a handful of times. This rearrangement joins TRBV28 to TRBJ1-1; 7 nucleotides line up with TRBD1. J was trimmed by 6 bases and V by 3 bases; bases with no gene match: 13. This CDR3 is built from 16 residues. Germline V gives CDR1 MDHEN, CDR2 SYDVKM. The CDR3 loop is CASSFRGRGLSPEAFF. CDR3 in DNA: TGTGCCAGCAGTTTTAGGGGGCGCGGGTTGAGCCCTGAAGCTTTCTTT.

This chain connects TRBV7-8 to TRBJ2-7, with a possible D match to TRBD2 (6 bases). This CDR3 has 14 residues. V gave up 5 bases and J gave up 2 bases, with 13 bases separating them. Germline lookup yields CDR1 SGHVS and CDR2 FQNEAQ. The DNA of the CDR3 is TGTGCCAGCAGCGTTGGTCCGGGGGCCTACGAGCAGTACTTC. It yields the protein CASSVGPGAYEQYF. The full variable domain, with the rest looked up from reference TRBV7-8 and TRBJ2-7, is GAGVSQSPRYKVAKRGQDVALRCDPISGHVSLFWYQQALGQGPEFLTYFQNEAQLDKSGLPSDRFFAERPEGSVSTLKIQRTQQEDSAVYLCASSVGPGAYEQYFGPGTRLTVT.

CDR3 amino acids: CASRNTGSNEKLFF. The CDR3, as DNA: TGTGCCAGTAGAAATACAGGTTCAAATGAAAAACTGTTTTTT. The chain employs TRBV19 and TRBJ1-4; possibly TRBD1 for D (5 bases). CDR3 length equals 14 residues. V gave up 6 bases and J gave up 5 bases, with 13 bases separating them. Germline assignment: CDR1 LNHDA and CDR2 SQIVND (reference sequence).

The V gene is TRBV6-2 or TRBV6-3, the J gene TRBJ2-4; D remains ambiguous. The V and J ends lost 4 bases and 6 bases respectively, with 4 bases between them. From germline, CDR1 is MNHEY and CDR2 SVGEGT. The CDR3 extends over 11 amino acids. This CDR3 reads CASSSRNIQYF. CDR3 nucleotides: TGTGCCAGCAGTTCGAGAAACATTCAGTACTTC.

The CDR3: CATAQIPGQGNTGELFF. The CDR3 bases are TGTGCCACCGCGCAAATCCCGGGACAGGGGAACACCGGGGAGCTGTTTTTT. The rearrangement joins TRBV24-1 to TRBJ2-2; 9 bases align to TRBD1. Germline V gene lookup returns CDR1 KGHDR and CDR2 SFDVKD. The CDR3 covers 17 residues. The J segment lost 1 base and the V segment lost 9 bases, leaving 11 bases of the junction unmatched.

The genes are TRBV7-6 and TRBJ2-1; 13 bases line up with TRBD2. J lost 4 bases, V lost 7 bases, and 4 bases had no gene match. The germline V gene encodes CDR1 SGHVS and CDR2 FNYEAQ. This CDR3 is 15 amino acids long. In DNA form, the CDR3 reads TGTGCCAGCACCCAGGGACTAGCGGGATACAATGAGCAGTTCTTC. Its protein is CASTQGLAGYNEQFF.

The sample holds one count of this clone. The V call is TRBV19, the J call TRBJ2-1; 7 bases are a match to TRBD2. The length of the CDR3 is 16 residues. The V gene's germline CDR1 is LNHDA and CDR2 SQIVND (reference sequence). The trim removed 3 bases at V and 4 bases at J, leaving 9 bases unmatched. CDR3 nucleotides: TGTGCCAGTAGTATCCGGTTTGGCGGGGGATACAATGAGCAGTTCTTC. This encodes CASSIRFGGGYNEQFF. The full variable domain, with the rest looked up from reference TRBV19 and TRBJ2-1, is DGGITQSPKYLFRKEGQNVTLSCEQNLNHDAMYWYRQDPGQGLRLIYYSQIVNDFQKGDIAEGYSVSREKKESFPLTVTSAQKNPTAFYLCASSIRFGGGYNEQFFGPGTRLTVL.

This chain connects TRBV2 to TRBJ1-3; TRBD1 matches at 9 bases. This CDR3 has 13 residues. The germline V gene encodes CDR1 SNHLY and CDR2 FYNNEI. The V and J ends lost 6 bases and 7 bases, in that order; junction bases with no gene match: 4. CDR3 sequence reads: CASSATGGNTIYF. The CDR3 nucleotides are TGTGCCAGCAGCGCGACAGGGGGGAACACCATATATTTT. Complete variable domain (other parts from reference TRBV2 and TRBJ1-3): EPEVTQTPSHQVTQMGQEVILRCVPISNHLYFYWYRQILGQKVEFLVSFYNNEISEKSEIFDDQFSVERPDGSNFTLKIRSTKLEDSAMYFCASSATGGNTIYFGEGSWLTVV.

The V and J genes are TRBV5-1 and TRBJ2-7; 8 bases line up with TRBD1. In germline, CDR1 is SGHRS, CDR2 YFSETQ. Trimming took 5 bases from V and 2 from J; bases not matched to a gene: 9. The CDR3 runs 15 residues. The CDR3: CASSFGQGSTYEQYF. The CDR3, as DNA: TGCGCCAGCAGTTTTGGACAGGGATCGACCTACGAGCAGTACTTC.